This record concerns one T cell receptor beta chain sequence. In this sample, this clonotype turned up a few times. The antigen it binds to is not known. No much larger clone exists at a distance of one base, and base qualities are not known. Only healthy Caucasian donors were included. Three pairs of female monozygotic twins, all aged 18 to 29 years, were included in the twin cohort. Peripheral blood mononuclear cells were the source from which RNA for the TCR libraries was isolated. This sample was taken from a study of identical twins listed by TCRdb under 2016. About the full investigation: To test whether fetal clonotypes persist, this study deep-sequenced TCR alpha and beta repertoires from monozygotic twins, from unrelated adults of various ages, and from cord blood. Replicate twin experiments were performed at different times using different library preparation protocols to rule out contamination. What the study reported, not specific to this receptor: Fewer insertions were carried by abundant cord blood beta clonotypes, a similar but weaker trend appeared in young adult naive repertoires, and no such trend appeared in memory repertoires. Invariant T cells such as MAIT and iNKT could partly confound zero-insertion analyses, although diverse VJ usage argued against such confounding for most clonotypes. Conclusions relied on cross-sectional statistical analysis, since the same donors could not be followed over many years. Excess twin sharing in beta out-of-frame sequences was weaker because fewer shared sequences lowered the signal-to-noise ratio. Recombination models systematically underestimated out-of-frame TCR alpha sharing in monozygotic twins but agreed with sharing between unrelated individuals. Compared with coincidental sharing between unrelated individuals, out-of-frame TCR alpha sequences shared between twins had an excess of sequences with low generation probability.

Deletion took 9 bases off V and 3 bases off J, with a span of 12 bases between the germline ends. Including the terminal cysteine and phenylalanine, the CDR3 comprises 12 residues. Here the CDR3 DNA is all that survives: 36 bases in frame from base 1. Reading the germline V gene (reference sequence) gives CDR1 MNHEY and CDR2 SMNVEV. Receptor amplification or capture employed 5' RACE. TCRdb names Illumina HiSeq 2000 as the instrument used. A universal primer binding site was introduced by template switching, and a unique molecular identifier was present in the final cDNA, enabling accurate counting of TCR cDNA molecules. Specific primers in the conserved constant-segment region were used to synthesize first-strand cDNA for the TCR alpha and beta chains. To control for contamination, every cDNA library carried two barcodes: a SMART-Mk sample barcode plus Illumina barcodes. TruSeq adapter sequences along with Illumina sample barcodes were introduced in two successive PCR steps. TCR alpha and beta cDNA libraries were sequenced on the Illumina HiSeq platform with custom primers. In the source study's methods: MiGEC processed the raw reads to extract unique molecular identifiers, while MiXCR was used to determine the CDR3 positions. Recombination models were inferred per individual with the repgenHMM and IGoR tools using an EM algorithm. Shared clonotypes were analyzed with the tcR package in R, and sharing was normalized by the product of cloneset sizes. Out-of-frame nonproductive sequences were analyzed to study raw recombination free of thymic and clonal selection effects. The public sequencing data were trimmed at Q25 with fastp and processed into clonotypes with MiXCR by TCRdb, which kept only in-frame beta chains. Every entry covers one CDR3 protein and lists the most common genes and DNA from its rows. TCRdb, rather than the study authors, made the V and J calls. In all, the sample holds hundreds of thousands of distinct CDR3 sequences, and around 20% of those were seen once. 4% to 4.5% of the sample comes from the top ten.

The same specimen was also included in a second study, on T cells expressing NK-cell markers. That second publication adds: In sorted CD3+CD56+NKG2C+, CD3+CD56+NKG2C- and CD3+CD56-NKG2C+ T-cell subsets from about 8 donors, TCR beta-chain repertoires were profiled. Among the eight sequenced donors, seven were HCMV-seropositive and one was HCMV-seronegative. In several experiments an anti-gammadeltaTCR antibody was added to restrict sorting to alphabetaTCR-expressing T cells. In five to seven donors, the dominant CD3+CD56+NKG2C+ clonotypes were among the top 10 CD8+ clonotypes and accounted for 1.0-7.0% of CD8+ T cells. Those dominant clonotypes were again the most abundant among CD3+CD56-NKG2C+ cells in a few donors, at roughly 28.3-65%. It remained unclear whether the expanded NKG2C-expressing T cell clones were specific for HCMV antigens. The study sequenced eight donors, all healthy volunteers chosen at random: three men and five women. To determine HCMV serostatus, a commercial ELISA kit was used to detect HCMV-specific IgG in serum. Bulk peripheral blood T-cell repertoires were additionally sequenced from unsorted PBMC for over five donors. Reads were demultiplexed and grouped by UMI with MIGEC, and clonotypes were assembled and quantified with MiTCR. To exclude erroneous sequences, any TCR cDNA sequence not supported by at least two reads was discarded. The tcR package was used for downstream repertoire analysis, with clonotypes matched between fractions based on CDR3 nucleotide sequence plus V segment. VDJmatch was used to annotate antigen specificity against VDJdb, with one amino acid substitution in CDR3 allowed.

Recombination joined TRBV27 with TRBJ2-7; matching of 5 bases hints at TRBD2 as the D gene. Sample: PBMCs. The clonotype comes from a woman under 30 in good health. The CDR3 corresponds to CASGGRNYEQYF. The DNA reads TGTGCCAGTGGAGGCAGAAACTACGAGCAGTACTTC.